Below are 21 T cell receptor beta chains sequenced from a single sample in a study of shared clonotypes between healthy human individuals. Profiling relied on immunoSEQ multiplex PCR, and the TCRdb table lists in-frame clones only, not all of them. Of around 720,000 clones listed, 55% to 85% are singletons. Sequenced: memory CD4+ T cells sorted from blood. Subset in this sample: CD45RA-negative fraction. All receptors derive from a woman under 40 in good health.

In this sample, this clone turned up a few times. The genes are TRBV7-8 and TRBJ2-5; unclear D gene. V was shortened by 4 bases and J by 5 bases, with 8 bases between the two germline ends. Germline V lookup: CDR1 SGHVS, CDR2 FQNEAQ. The CDR3 runs 12 residues. DNA of the CDR3: TGTGCCAGCAGCTCCTTCATCGAGACCCAGTACTTC. It specifies CASSSFIETQYF.

Details on this clone: The sample holds other DNA sequences that translate to the same CDR3. The chain uses TRBV28 and TRBJ2-7; a weak D match, TRBD2 (6 bases). Germline V gene sequence: CDR1 MDHEN, CDR2 SYDVKM. Trimming left V 3 bases short and J 2 bases short, with 11 bases between. There are 14 residues in the CDR3. The DNA for the CDR3 is TGTGCCAGCAGTTTGGGGGGTCGGACCTACGAGCAGTACTTC. It codes for CASSLGGRTYEQYF.

This clone has a single count. The rearrangement joins TRBV7-6 to TRBJ2-7, with TRBD2 matching 15 bases. The V gene end was trimmed by 7 bases and the J gene end by 2 bases; junction bases not matched to a gene: 6. Germline loops: CDR1 SGHVS, CDR2 FNYEAQ. This CDR3 comprises 16 residues. CDR3 sequence (DNA): TGTGCCAGCATCCCAGGACTAGCGGGAGGGACCTACGAGCAGTACTTC. It specifies CASIPGLAGGTYEQYF.

A few counts support this clone. This sample includes further DNA sequences coding for the same CDR3. V is TRBV19 and J is TRBJ1-1; D not certain. V lost 3 bases and J lost 0, with 8 bases in between. This CDR3 is 14 amino acids long. Germline V gene sequence: CDR1 LNHDA, CDR2 SQIVND (reference sequence). CDR3 bases: TGTGCCAGTAGTATTAAGGCCTTGAACACTGAAGCTTTCTTT. The encoded protein is CASSIKALNTEAFF.

The V call is TRBV10-2, the J call TRBJ1-1; D not resolved. The germline V gene has CDR1 WSHSY and CDR2 SAAADI. V was pared by 0 bases and J by 7 bases, with 6 bases between. This CDR3 region has 12 residues. The CDR3 protein is CASSESSVEAFF. CDR3 sequence (DNA): TGCGCCAGCAGTGAGTCGTCGGTTGAAGCTTTCTTT.

The CDR3 DNA is TGCGCCAGCAGCAGCACAGTGACAGGTCTCACAGATACGCAGTATTTT. Encoded protein: CASSSTVTGLTDTQYF. The chain recombines TRBV5-1 with TRBJ2-3; D is perhaps TRBD1 (6 bases). This CDR3 is built from 16 residues. CDR1 SGHRS and CDR2 YFSETQ come from the germline V gene. The germline V and J ends were trimmed by 4 bases and 2 bases, with 17 bases remaining between them.

The chain carries TRBV30 and TRBJ2-7; 7 bases agree with TRBD2. Germline V gives CDR1 GTSNPN, CDR2 SVGIG (reference sequence). V was clipped by 4 bases and J by 4 bases; unmatched bases: 13. This CDR3 is 15 amino acids long. The CDR3 DNA is TGTGCCTGGATACCGAGTGGCGGGAGTAGGTACGAGCAGTACTTC. The encoded protein is CAWIPSGGSRYEQYF.

Concerning this clone: Distinct nucleotide sequences in the sample also encode this CDR3. CDR3 DNA sequence: TGCGCCAGCAGCTTGGGAGAGGGGACTGAAGCTTTCTTT. As protein: CASSLGEGTEAFF. This chain uses TRBV5-1 with TRBJ1-1; perhaps TRBD1 as D (5 bases). The V end lost 0 bases, the J end lost 5 bases, and 8 bases lay between the germline ends. The CDR3 is 13 amino acids. Germline V gene lookup returns CDR1 SGHRS and CDR2 YFSETQ.

The rearrangement links TRBV19 to TRBJ1-1; 7 nucleotides line up with TRBD1. The CDR3 has 12 amino acids. With 5 bases clipped from V and 8 bases from J, the junction kept 5 bases outside the gene matches. Per the germline V gene, CDR1 is LNHDA and CDR2 is SQIVND (reference sequence). This CDR3 reads CASSGQVKEAFF. As DNA, the CDR3 is TGTGCCAGTAGTGGACAGGTAAAAGAAGCTTTCTTT.

The rearrangement joins TRBV10-3 to TRBJ2-3; 8 bases map to TRBD2. Losses at the gene ends were 2 bases for V and 10 bases for J; bases not matched to a gene: 2. The CDR3 runs 12 residues. Per germline, CDR1 ENHRY and CDR2 SYGVKD. DNA of the CDR3: TGTGCCATCAGTGAGGCAGCGGGAGCGCAGTATTTT. It encodes CAISEAAGAQYF.

The V call is TRBV9, the J call TRBJ2-2, with 14 bases identical to TRBD2. This CDR3 has 17 residues. Unmatched junction bases numbered 7, after V lost 3 bases and J lost 6 bases. From germline, CDR1 is SGDLS and CDR2 YYNGEE. The CDR3: CASSGVGLAGVAGELFF. In nucleotides, the CDR3 is TGTGCCAGCAGCGGGGTGGGACTAGCGGGAGTGGCCGGGGAGCTGTTTTTT.

On this clone: This likely reflects a read error, since a far larger clone is one base away. The sample holds other DNA sequences that translate to the same CDR3. This chain joins TRBV27 and TRBJ2-7, with D possibly TRBD1 on 5 matching bases. Germline V gene data show CDR1 as MNHEY and CDR2 as SMNVEV (reference sequence). The CDR3 spans 14 residues. Trimming removed 3 bases from V and 2 bases from J, with 11 bases in between. The CDR3 region is CASSFSQGPYEQYF. CDR3 bases: TGTGCCAGCAGTTTCAGCCAGGGCCCCTACGAGCAGTACTTC.

The chain combines TRBV5-1 with TRBJ1-2; the D gene is possibly TRBD1 (5 bases). CDR1 SGHRS and CDR2 YFSETQ come from the germline V gene. The CDR3 is made up of 15 amino acids. Deletions cut 0 bases from V and 4 bases from J, with 13 bases between. CDR3 coding DNA: TGCGCCAGCAGCTTGGATGCCGGGGGTGGCTATGGCTACACCTTC. This codes for CASSLDAGGGYGYTF.

V is TRBV5-1 and J is TRBJ2-1, with unresolved D. V was shortened by 1 base and J by 6 bases, with 5 bases between the two germline ends. The germline gives CDR1 SGHRS, CDR2 YFSETQ. This CDR3 has 12 residues. The CDR3 loop is CASSLNPNEQFF. CDR3 sequence (DNA): TGCGCCAGCAGCTTGAACCCCAATGAGCAGTTCTTC.

This clone appeared once. The chain couples TRBV28 to TRBJ2-2; 8 positions match TRBD1. This CDR3 spans 16 amino acids. The trim removed 2 bases at V and 5 bases at J, leaving 7 bases unmatched. Germline CDR1 MDHEN, CDR2 SYDVKM. The chain's CDR3 is CASSLRQGASTGELFF. The CDR3 nucleotides are TGTGCCAGCAGTTTAAGGCAGGGGGCAAGTACCGGGGAGCTGTTTTTT.

This chain uses TRBV6-1 with TRBJ1-1; 8 bases align to TRBD1. The V and J ends lost 4 bases and 7 bases, in that order; junction bases with no gene match: 11. The CDR3 covers 15 residues. Germline CDR1 and CDR2: MNHNS and SASEGT. CDR3 nucleotides: TGTGCCAGCAGTGTCCCGGCAGGGGGCAGTTATGAAGCTTTCTTT. Its protein is CASSVPAGGSYEAFF.

The chain recombines TRBV12-5 with TRBJ2-7; 9 nucleotides match TRBD1. The germline V gene encodes CDR1 LGHNT and CDR2 FRNRAP. The CDR3 sequence is 13 residues long. V gave up 7 bases and J gave up 5 bases; unmatched junction bases: 6. CDR3 sequence (DNA): TGTGCTAGTGCCCGTGGGGACAGGGACGAGCAGTACTTC. Translation gives CASARGDRDEQYF.

The gene calls are TRBV6-1 and TRBJ1-1; weak D call: TRBD1 (5 bases). CDR1 and CDR2 (germline): MNHNS, SASEGT. Trimming took off 8 bases at V and 3 bases at J, with 13 bases between the two ends. This CDR3 has 13 residues. In DNA form, the CDR3 reads TGTGCCAGCGCGGACCTGGGGCACACTGAAGCTTTCTTT. Its translation: CASADLGHTEAFF.

The CDR3 here is CASSLTEGVEKLFF. CDR3 in DNA: TGTGCCAGCAGCTTAACGGAGGGAGTTGAAAAACTGTTTTTT. The chain uses TRBV7-9 and TRBJ1-4, with D uncertain. V dropped 2 bases and J dropped 7 bases, with 11 bases sitting between them. Germline CDR1 is SEHNR and CDR2 is FQNEAQ (reference sequence). This CDR3 has 14 residues.

This chain uses TRBV10-3 with TRBJ1-1; 11 bases agree with TRBD1. Looked up from germline, CDR1 is ENHRY and CDR2 is SYGVKD. V gave up 7 bases and J gave up 1 base; unmatched junction bases: 8. CDR3 size: 16 residues. For the CDR3, the DNA is TGTGCCATCAAAGGACAGGGGGCTAGAGGGAACACTGAAGCTTTCTTT. Its translation is CAIKGQGARGNTEAFF.

There are a few counts of this clone. The V gene is TRBV7-9, the J gene TRBJ2-5, with 8 bases lining up with TRBD1. The CDR3 loop spans 18 amino acids. J was trimmed by 5 bases and V by 5 bases; bases with no gene match: 19. Germline-derived CDR1 and CDR2 are SEHNR and FQNEAQ (reference sequence). The CDR3, as DNA: TGTGCCAGCAGCCCTAAGACACAGGGGGTTGATGGTACGGAGACCCAGTACTTC. Translating it yields CASSPKTQGVDGTETQYF.